This entry features one T cell receptor (beta chain) sequence. Its antigen is unidentified. This specimen comes from a study of CD8 T cells in Susac syndrome. RNA amounts of 0.5 to 1 ug underwent reverse transcription with random hexamers. With immunoSEQ multiplex PCR, TCR beta CDR3 was amplified across 54 Vbeta and 13 Jbeta. TCRdb itself ran the immunoSEQ multiplex PCR reads through MiXCR, one entry per CDR3 protein. In the table there are around 56,000 distinct CDR3 sequences, approximately 92% of which are singletons. The CD8+ and CD4+ T cells were isolated magnetically using a negative isolation approach, whereas the TEMRA cells were enriched by FACS. CDR3 size: 15 residues. CDR1 SGHNT and CDR2 YYREEE come from the germline V gene (reference sequence). Trimming took 4 bases from V and 3 from J, leaving 14 bases between them. General observations from the study: In its TCR sequencing and HLA analysis, the study acknowledged that the number of individuals was relatively small.

The sequenced material came from CD8+ T cells from PBMCs. The chain combines TRBV5-4 with TRBJ2-1; D is tentatively TRBD1 or TRBD2 (5 bases each). This TCR was recovered from a human donor in good health. The CDR3 bases are TGTGCCAGCAGCCCCCCTGGGGACGACTACAATGAGCAGTTCTTC. This encodes CASSPPGDDYNEQFF.